The sequence of this TCR beta chain was determined in a study of cytomegalovirus exposure and HLA in healthy donors. Of note for this clone: Its specificity is not known.

Between the trimmed V and J ends, which lost 0 bases and 8 bases, there was a span of 7 bases. CDR3 length: 12 amino acids. CDR1 MGHRA and CDR2 YSYEKL come from the germline V gene. Study-wide results and limits: In a later analysis, at a false discovery rate of 0.05, under 20,000 TCR beta sequences were associated with HLA alleles. Indistinguishability led to the exclusion of some V segments, TRBV6-2 and TRBV6-3 included. Prediction of most subjects' HLA-A and HLA-B alleles by TCR beta sequences was reportedly accurate.

The PCR employed 60 Vbeta primers together with 13 Jbeta primers. Method: immunoSEQ multiplex PCR; TCRdb's copy keeps in-frame clones and lacks some. Of about 130,000 clones in the sample, roughly 80% are singletons; the top ten hold 1% to 1.5%. There were likely unrecorded immune exposures, though donors were nominally healthy when sampled. This rearrangement joins TRBV4-1 to TRBJ1-2; D unclear. The material sequenced was PBMCs. This TCR came from a girl aged 2 to 9 in good health and CMV-seronegative. In nucleotides, the CDR3 is TGCGCCAGCAGCCAAGATAGGGAGGGCTACACCTTC. The encoded protein is CASSQDREGYTF.